This TCR beta chain came from a study of T cells after yellow fever vaccination. Study as a whole: It was SMART-Seq v4 Ultra Low Input that prepared the fractions with low cell numbers.

Concerning this clonotype itself: Its specificity is not known.

This CDR3 has 15 residues. Germline loops: CDR1 MNHNS, CDR2 SASEGT. V lost 3 bases and J lost 9, with 21 bases in between. The study, taken as a whole, reports: Post-booster samples contained most primary-vaccination clones (nearly 98% CD4, less than 90% CD8). The presence of abundant clonotypes contaminating from the bulk population was possible in FACS-sorted repertoires.

Generation of TCR cDNA used 5'RACE template switching (which added a universal primer site and UMIs). In TCRdb, the 5' RACE reads were re-called with MiXCR into one record per CDR3 protein. This table has a few hundred thousand distinct CDR3 sequences, less than 20% appearing once. This TCR was sampled from a man between 18 and 35 years old who received the YFV17D yellow fever vaccine. The sequencing here drew on PBMCs, taken 5 days after the first yellow fever vaccination. The chain links TRBV6-1 to TRBJ2-7; TRBD1 might be the D (6 bases). The CDR3 spells CASSEGWGADRLQYF. In nucleotides, the CDR3 is TGTGCCAGCAGTGAGGGATGGGGTGCAGACAGGCTGCAGTACTTC.